The clone carrying this T cell receptor beta chain appeared a few times. Its antigen is not known. The data derive from a study of T-cell memory formation after mild COVID-19. Study observations and caveats: CM and EM subsets held most contracting CD4+ clones; EMRA held CD8+ ones.

TCR alpha and TCR beta cDNA libraries carrying sample barcodes and UMIs were produced by 5'RACE using constant-segment primers. TCRdb redid the calling of the 5' RACE reads with MiXCR, one entry per CDR3 protein. The data show some 120,000 distinct CDR3 sequences, with about 15% seen just once and roughly 5% held by the top ten. Germline V gene data show CDR1 as KGHDR and CDR2 as SFDVKD. With V trimmed by 5 bases and J by 3 bases, 2 bases remained unmatched. The CDR3 loop spans 15 amino acids. The sequenced sample was PBMCs or a T cell subset sorted from them (not recorded which). The receptor comes from a man younger than 30 who had mild COVID-19 (a few samples of this study predate the infection). Cell type and time point are not known. The chain couples TRBV24-1 to TRBJ2-3; 12 nucleotides align to TRBD2. The CDR3 DNA reads as TGTGCCACCAGTGGGCTAGCGGGAGGGACAGATACGCAGTATTTT. This gives the protein CATSGLAGGTDTQYF.